This record looks at one TCR beta chain sequence and its context. V shed 4 bases and J shed 5 bases, with 7 bases lying between them. The CDR3 spans 13 residues. Germline V gives CDR1 KGHDR, CDR2 SFDVKD. This sample was included in a study of T cell responses to AZD1222 COVID-19 vaccine. Produced via immunoSEQ multiplex PCR; TCRdb's table is partial and in-frame only. The sample includes approximately 140,000 clones, more than 85% seen only once; the top ten take about 3%. The chain uses TRBV24-1 and TRBJ2-2; D gene ambiguous. This material consisted of peripheral blood, taken on day 0 of AZD1222 vaccination. The receptor was isolated from an adult in good health. CDR3 loop: CATSDPWTGELFF. The CDR3 DNA reads as TGTGCCACCAGTGACCCGTGGACCGGGGAGCTGTTTTTT.